Shown below are 16 T cell receptor beta chains from a single sample sequenced in a study of response to subunit inactivated influenza vaccine. TCRdb re-called the RT-PCR reads through MiXCR, storing one row per CDR3 protein. The repertoire includes roughly 700,000 distinct CDR3 sequences, roughly 14% of them detected once, and around 10% sits in the top ten. Sequencing was performed on PBMCs from blood, taken 11 to 12 days after vaccination. These receptors were taken from a man aged 50-60 years who received an inactivated influenza vaccine.

The chain links TRBV7-2 to TRBJ2-3, with TRBD2 matching 12 bases. CDR1 and CDR2 from the germline V gene are SGHTA and FQGNSA. V was clipped by 5 bases and J by 8 bases; unmatched bases: 14. CDR3 length equals 17 residues. CDR3 amino acids: CASSEGASGRALFTQYF. The CDR3 nucleotides read TGTGCCAGCAGCGAAGGGGCTAGCGGGAGGGCATTGTTTACGCAGTATTTT.

The gene calls are TRBV6-5 and TRBJ1-5; D not certain. The CDR3 sequence is 15 residues long. Trimming removed 4 bases at V and 2 bases at J, with 12 bases between. Germline CDR1 MNHEY, CDR2 SVGAGI. CDR3 amino acids: CASSLHGRGNQPQHF. DNA of the CDR3: TGTGCCAGCAGTTTACACGGACGGGGCAATCAGCCCCAGCATTTT.

This clonotype was found many times. This chain links TRBV5-1 with TRBJ2-1; 8 bases are shared with TRBD1. Germline-derived CDR1 and CDR2 are SGHRS and YFSETQ. With 4 bases clipped from V and 15 bases from J, the junction kept 9 bases outside the gene matches. The CDR3 covers 12 residues. CDR3 region: CASSADGQGPFF. CDR3 nucleotides: TGCGCCAGCAGCGCGGACGGACAGGGACCGTTCTTC.

A note on this clonotype: An end of the junction does not agree with germline; a read error may underlie this. This chain connects TRBV20-1 to TRBJ2-3; a weak D match, TRBD1 (5 bases). The CDR3 length is 16 residues. The germline gives CDR1 DFQATT, CDR2 SNEGSKA (reference sequence). This CDR3 reads CSVRKQGLSRTDTQYF. The CDR3 DNA follows: TGCAGTGTTAGAAAGCAGGGTTTGAGTAGGACAGATACGCAGTATTTT.

The chain is built from TRBV7-2 and TRBJ2-5; 11 bases agree with TRBD2. CDR3 length equals 17 residues. V was clipped by 3 bases and J by 2 bases; unmatched bases: 8. Germline V gives CDR1 SGHTA, CDR2 FQGNSA. The CDR3 protein is CASSFSGRAELQETQYF. CDR3 sequence (DNA): TGTGCCAGCAGCTTTAGCGGGAGGGCGGAATTGCAAGAGACCCAGTACTTC.

This CDR3 reads CASSSDRAGEQYF. CDR3 bases: TGTGCCAGCAGCTCGGACAGGGCGGGGGAGCAGTACTTC. V usage is TRBV5-6 and J usage is TRBJ2-7; 8 bases align to TRBD1. V dropped 3 bases and J dropped 7; count of bases not matched to a gene: 6. Germline values: CDR1 SGHDT, CDR2 YYEEEE. The CDR3 contains 13 residues.

This clonotype was counted only a few times. CDR3 sequence (DNA): TGTGCCAGCAGCCTCTACAGGGCGGGTGATGAAAAACTGTTTTTT. Amino acids: CASSLYRAGDEKLFF. This chain uses TRBV11-2 with TRBJ1-4, with a weak D call TRBD1 (6 bases). V gave up 5 bases and J gave up 6 bases, with 16 bases separating them. CDR3 length: 15 residues. Germline CDR1 and CDR2: SGHAT and FQNNGV.

The V call is TRBV20-1, the J call TRBJ2-7; 7 bases map to TRBD2. Unmatched junction bases numbered 10, after V lost 6 bases and J lost 2 bases. Per the germline V gene, CDR1 is DFQATT and CDR2 is SNEGSKA (reference sequence). The CDR3 has 14 residues. The CDR3 region is CSAGRRGSTYEQYF. CDR3 coding DNA: TGCAGTGCCGGTAGGCGGGGGTCAACCTACGAGCAGTACTTC.

This clonotype has a handful of counts. The chain has TRBV20-1 and TRBJ1-1; D is perhaps TRBD1 (6 bases). CDR1 DFQATT and CDR2 SNEGSKA come from the germline V gene (reference sequence). With 6 bases removed from V and 1 base from J, the gap between germline ends came to 24 bases. The CDR3 contains 17 residues. The CDR3 DNA is TGCAGTGCGACTAAGCCATGGACAGCCCAGACGAACACTGAAGCTTTCTTT. Translation: CSATKPWTAQTNTEAFF.

The rearrangement links TRBV12-3 or TRBV12-4 to TRBJ2-6; D call uncertain. Trimming stripped 6 bases from V and 3 bases from J, with 9 bases between. CDR3 size: 14 residues. The CDR3 here is CASSQTGGANVLTF. The DNA for the CDR3 is TGTGCCAGCAGCCAGACGGGTGGGGCCAACGTCCTGACTTTC.

The sample holds many counts of this clonotype. This chain connects TRBV7-2 to TRBJ2-3; 9 bases are shared with TRBD2. The CDR3 spans 17 residues. Germline CDR1 and CDR2: SGHTA and FQGNSA. Unmatched junction bases numbered 10, after V lost 3 bases and J lost 3 bases. The CDR3 region has the DNA TGTGCCAGCAGCTTTAGCGTTAGCGGGAGTGGGACAGATACGCAGTATTTT. The encoded protein is CASSFSVSGSGTDTQYF.

In its sample, this clonotype was seen a few times. The V call is TRBV6-5, the J call TRBJ2-7; 15 nucleotides line up with TRBD2. Unmatched junction bases numbered 8, after V lost 4 bases and J lost 4 bases. This CDR3 is 17 amino acids long. The V gene's germline CDR1 is MNHEY and CDR2 SVGAGI. The CDR3 loop is CASSSGLAGGEGYEQYF. The CDR3 DNA is TGTGCCAGCAGTTCAGGACTAGCGGGAGGGGAGGGGTACGAGCAGTACTTC.

The chain links TRBV7-9 to TRBJ2-7; D is unclear. Trimming took 5 bases from V and 5 from J, leaving 13 bases between them. The CDR3 has 13 residues. Germline CDR1 and CDR2: SEHNR and FQNEAQ (reference sequence). The CDR3 DNA is TGTGCCAGCAGCCGGCAGGCCGAGGACGAGCAGTACTTC. Translating it yields CASSRQAEDEQYF.

This clonotype was counted many times. This CDR3 reads CASSQGRGVFYEQYF. The CDR3 DNA reads as TGCGCCAGCAGCCAGGGGAGGGGGGTTTTCTACGAGCAGTACTTC. The chain employs TRBV4-3 and TRBJ2-7, with D tentatively TRBD2 (7 bases). V was shortened by 3 bases and J by 3 bases, with 15 bases between the two germline ends. CDR1 LGHNA and CDR2 YSLEER come from the germline V gene. The CDR3 loop spans 15 amino acids.

This clonotype was seen only a few times. The V and J genes are TRBV20-1 and TRBJ1-1, with 12 bases that match TRBD1. Germline V CDR1 and CDR2: DFQATT, SNEGSKA (reference sequence). Germline trimming cut 6 bases from V and 5 bases from J; bases unmatched to any gene: 10. This CDR3 has 15 amino acids. CDR3 bases: TGCAGTGCCGGGGACAGGGGGCGTTCATGGACTGAAGCTTTCTTT. This translates into CSAGDRGRSWTEAFF.

The table lists this clonotype with many counts. The chain is built from TRBV5-1 and TRBJ2-7; perhaps TRBD2 as D (6 bases). V was shortened by 0 bases and J by 0 bases, with 7 bases between the two germline ends. This CDR3 is built from 14 residues. CDR1 and CDR2 (germline): SGHRS, YFSETQ. Here the CDR3 DNA reads TGCGCCAGCAGCTTGGTAGCGGACTCCTACGAGCAGTACTTC. Amino acids: CASSLVADSYEQYF.